Listed below are T cell receptor beta chains from one sample, sequenced in a study of blood T cell repertoires in COVID-19. The table came from immunoSEQ multiplex PCR; TCRdb's copy has only in-frame clones and leaves some out. In the table there are around 190,000 clones, approximately 87% of which are singletons. Sequencing was performed on peripheral blood. The receptors derive from a man between 65 and 85 years old with active or convalescent COVID-19. Both conserved end residues are part of each CDR3. D genes are given only for firm matches.

cdr3_nt: TGTGCCAGCAGCGAGGAGGGGTTATCCTACAATGAGCAGTTCTTC; cdr3_aa: CASSEEGLSYNEQFF; d_call: .; j_call: TRBJ2-1; cdr3_length: 15; v_call: TRBV5-5
cdr3_nt: TGTGCCAGCAGCTTAAATGCGGGGGGGTATGGCTACACCTTC; cdr3_aa: CASSLNAGGYGYTF; d_call: .; j_call: TRBJ1-2; cdr3_length: 14; v_call: TRBV7-2
cdr3_nt: TGTGCCAGCAGCTTGGATCGAGTCCAACCGCAGTATTTT; cdr3_aa: CASSLDRVQPQYF; d_call: .; j_call: TRBJ2-3; cdr3_length: 13; v_call: TRBV5-4
cdr3_nt: TGTGCCAGCAGCGTAGCTACGGGGAGAGATGGCTACACCTTC; cdr3_aa: CASSVATGRDGYTF; d_call: .; j_call: TRBJ1-2; cdr3_length: 14; v_call: TRBV9
cdr3_nt: TGCGCCAGCAGCTCGAATGCAGGGTACACCGGGGAGCTGTTTTTT; cdr3_aa: CASSSNAGYTGELFF; d_call: .; j_call: TRBJ2-2; cdr3_length: 15; v_call: TRBV5-1
cdr3_nt: TGTGCCAGCACCGGACAGGGCGGAATCTACGAGCAGTACTTC; cdr3_aa: CASTGQGGIYEQYF; d_call: TRBD1; j_call: TRBJ2-7; cdr3_length: 14; v_call: TRBV2
cdr3_nt: TGTGCCAGCAGTTTACTGGCGGGAGTTGGCGGGGAGCTGTTTTTT; cdr3_aa: CASSLLAGVGGELFF; d_call: TRBD2; j_call: TRBJ2-2; cdr3_length: 15; v_call: TRBV6-5
cdr3_nt: TGTGCCTGGAGTGTACAGGGAGACTACGAGCAGTACTTC; cdr3_aa: CAWSVQGDYEQYF; d_call: .; j_call: TRBJ2-7; cdr3_length: 13; v_call: TRBV30
cdr3_nt: TGTGCCAGCGCGGTCTCAGGGTACTCCTACAATGAGCAGTTCTTC; cdr3_aa: CASAVSGYSYNEQFF; d_call: .; j_call: TRBJ2-1; cdr3_length: 15; v_call: TRBV27
cdr3_nt: TGTGCCAGCAGTGATCCCCGCGGCGGGACTTATGGCTACACCTTC; cdr3_aa: CASSDPRGGTYGYTF; d_call: .; j_call: TRBJ1-2; cdr3_length: 15; v_call: TRBV25-1
cdr3_nt: TGTGCCAGCAGCTTAGGGGGACAGAATTCACCCCTCCACTTT; cdr3_aa: CASSLGGQNSPLHF; d_call: TRBD1; j_call: TRBJ1-6; cdr3_length: 14; v_call: TRBV7-9
cdr3_nt: TGTGCCAGCAGCCCCCAGGATAACTATGGCTACACCTTC; cdr3_aa: CASSPQDNYGYTF; d_call: .; j_call: TRBJ1-2; cdr3_length: 13; v_call: TRBV5-4
cdr3_nt: TGTGCCAGCAGCTTATGGGCCACCTACGAGCAGTACTTC; cdr3_aa: CASSLWATYEQYF; d_call: .; j_call: TRBJ2-7; cdr3_length: 13; v_call: TRBV7-9